Listed below are T cell receptor beta chains from one sample, sequenced in a study of blood T cell repertoires in COVID-19. Repertoires were generated with immunoSEQ multiplex PCR, while TCRdb's copy carries only in-frame clones and drops some. This sample has roughly 250,000 clones, with about nine tenths found just once. The specimen sequenced was peripheral blood. The receptors shown here come from a woman in her twenties or thirties with COVID-19, enrolled during active disease. Each CDR3 is given with its conserved first and last residue. The order of the fields is V gene, J gene, D gene, clone size, CDR3 DNA, CDR3 protein. A D gene is named only where the DNA matches it firmly. For some rows the clone size is stated as once, few or many, or as a class when expanded; others skip it.

V: TRBV5-5; J: TRBJ2-7; D: TRBD1; size: NA; DNA: TGTGCCAGCAGCTATGGGACAGTAACCACCTACGAGCAGTACTTC; CDR3: CASSYGTVTTYEQYF
V: TRBV28; J: TRBJ1-2; D: TRBD1; size: NA; DNA: TGTGCCAGCACTGGGGTCTCGACAGGGGGCTCGTATGGCTACACCTTC; CDR3: CASTGVSTGGSYGYTF
V: TRBV2; J: TRBJ2-3; D: TRBD1; size: NA; DNA: TGTGCCACCGACAGGCAGGGGGCTACAGATACGCAGTATTTT; CDR3: CATDRQGATDTQYF
V: TRBV6-5; J: TRBJ2-5; D: NA; size: many; DNA: TGTGCCAGCAGAAAGCGGCTGGACCAAGAGACCCAGTACTTC; CDR3: CASRKRLDQETQYF
V: TRBV5-1; J: TRBJ2-1; D: TRBD2; size: once; DNA: TGCGCCAGCAGCTTGGCCCGGGGGCGGGGGGGCCACGGTGAGCAGTTCTTC; CDR3: CASSLARGRGGHGEQFF
V: TRBV6-6; J: TRBJ1-6; D: TRBD1; size: many; DNA: TGTGCCAGCAGCCTGGACAGGGTGAAACCCCTCCACTTT; CDR3: CASSLDRVKPLHF
V: TRBV3-1/TRBV3-2; J: TRBJ1-4; D: TRBD1; size: NA; DNA: TGTGCCAGCAGCTTCAGGGGGCAGGCGAATGAAAAACTGTTTTTT; CDR3: CASSFRGQANEKLFF
V: TRBV5-1; J: TRBJ1-3; D: NA; size: many; DNA: TGCGCCAGCAGCCCCGACAGCTCTGGAAACACCATATATTTT; CDR3: CASSPDSSGNTIYF
V: TRBV5-6; J: TRBJ2-1; D: NA; size: NA; DNA: TGTGCCAGCAGCCTGGGGACTAATGAGCAGTTCTTC; CDR3: CASSLGTNEQFF
V: TRBV9; J: TRBJ1-1; D: TRBD1; size: NA; DNA: TGTGCCAGCAGCGTTGGTGTGAGGGACAGGGTTCGGGCTACTGAAGCTTTCTTT; CDR3: CASSVGVRDRVRATEAFF
V: TRBV4-1; J: TRBJ2-4; D: TRBD1; size: NA; DNA: TGCGCCAGCAGCCTTCTAGGGGGCGTCAAAAACATTCAGTACTTC; CDR3: CASSLLGGVKNIQYF
V: TRBV5-8; J: TRBJ1-2; D: TRBD1; size: NA; DNA: TGTGCCAGCAGCAGAACGATCGGGACAGGGGAATCTGGCTACACCTTC; CDR3: CASSRTIGTGESGYTF
V: TRBV27; J: TRBJ2-5; D: NA; size: NA; DNA: TGTGCCAGCAGTTTGAGAGACACATACCAAGAGACCCAGTACTTC; CDR3: CASSLRDTYQETQYF
V: TRBV5-1; J: TRBJ2-3; D: TRBD1; size: NA; DNA: TGCGCCAGCAGGGTCCGGGACAGGGCTATGTCAGATACGCAGTATTTT; CDR3: CASRVRDRAMSDTQYF
V: TRBV3-1/TRBV3-2; J: TRBJ2-2; D: TRBD1; size: NA; DNA: TGTGCCAGCAGCCTAAATCCCACAGGGGCCGGGGAGCTGTTTTTT; CDR3: CASSLNPTGAGELFF
V: TRBV28; J: TRBJ2-3; D: NA; size: few; DNA: NA; CDR3: CASSFLAGTDTQYF
V: TRBV6-1; J: TRBJ2-1; D: NA; size: NA; DNA: TGTGCCAGCAGTGAAATGGGTCAGGGTGTGAGTCCCCTTTACAATGAGCAGTTCTTC; CDR3: CASSEMGQGVSPLYNEQFF
V: TRBV29-1; J: TRBJ2-5; D: NA; size: few; DNA: TGCAGCGTTGACAGGGGCGAGGAGACCCAGTACTTC; CDR3: CSVDRGEETQYF
V: TRBV7-2; J: TRBJ2-1; D: NA; size: NA; DNA: TGTGCCAGCAGCCCTTACCGGACTCGGGATGAGCAGTTCTTC; CDR3: CASSPYRTRDEQFF
V: TRBV28; J: TRBJ1-2; D: TRBD1; size: NA; DNA: TGTGCCAGCAGTTTAGACGAGAAGGGGGCCTATGGCTACACCTTC; CDR3: CASSLDEKGAYGYTF
V: TRBV6-1; J: TRBJ1-2; D: TRBD1; size: few; DNA: TGTGCCAGCAGTGAAAGGACAGGGGCGCTGCCCTATGGCTACACCTTC; CDR3: CASSERTGALPYGYTF
V: TRBV3-1/TRBV3-2; J: TRBJ2-3; D: TRBD1; size: NA; DNA: TGTGCCAGCAGCCAGATGGGGACAGGGTCAGATACGCAGTATTTT; CDR3: CASSQMGTGSDTQYF
V: TRBV6-4; J: TRBJ2-7; D: NA; size: NA; DNA: TGTGCCAGCAGTGACTCTGGACAGGACTACTACGAGCAGTACTTC; CDR3: CASSDSGQDYYEQYF
V: TRBV7-9; J: TRBJ1-2; D: TRBD1; size: NA; DNA: TGTGCCAGCAGCTTACCACAGGGGCACGTTAACTATGGCTACACCTTC; CDR3: CASSLPQGHVNYGYTF
V: TRBV10-1; J: TRBJ2-3; D: NA; size: once; DNA: TGCGCCAGCAGTGAGTCGACTCGAGGGACAGATACGCAGTATTTT; CDR3: CASSESTRGTDTQYF
V: TRBV9; J: TRBJ2-3; D: TRBD2; size: NA; DNA: TGTGCCAGCAGCGTAGATTTCGGAGCGGGGGGGCACACAGATACGCAGTATTTT; CDR3: CASSVDFGAGGHTDTQYF
V: TRBV5-1; J: TRBJ2-3; D: TRBD2; size: NA; DNA: TGCGCCAGCAGCTTGGAAGGGACTAGCGTCACAGATACGCAGTATTTT; CDR3: CASSLEGTSVTDTQYF
V: TRBV7-9; J: TRBJ2-3; D: NA; size: NA; DNA: TGTGCCAGCAGCTTAAGTTTTCGGGGGTGGATAGATACGCAGTATTTT; CDR3: CASSLSFRGWIDTQYF
V: TRBV7-9; J: TRBJ2-2; D: TRBD1; size: NA; DNA: TGTGCCAGCAGCGCCCGGGACAGGCCCACCGGGGAGCTGTTTTTT; CDR3: CASSARDRPTGELFF
V: TRBV15; J: TRBJ2-2; D: NA; size: NA; DNA: TGTGCCACCGGTTACAGGATGAACACCGGGGAGCTGTTTTTT; CDR3: CATGYRMNTGELFF
V: TRBV18; J: TRBJ1-6; D: TRBD1; size: few; DNA: TGTGCCAGCTCACCACCTTTACCTTGGACAGGAGGGTCACCCCTCCACTTT; CDR3: CASSPPLPWTGGSPLHF
V: TRBV5-6; J: TRBJ1-1; D: NA; size: NA; DNA: TGTGCCAGCAGCTTGTTCGGTGAAGCTTTCTTT; CDR3: CASSLFGEAFF
V: TRBV28; J: TRBJ1-5; D: NA; size: NA; DNA: TGTGCCAGCAGTTTTCCCGATCAGCCCCAGCATTTT; CDR3: CASSFPDQPQHF
V: TRBV3-1/TRBV3-2; J: TRBJ2-7; D: NA; size: NA; DNA: TGTGCCAGCAGCCAAACAGGGTACCCGGACTACGAGCAGTACTTC; CDR3: CASSQTGYPDYEQYF
V: TRBV7-9; J: TRBJ1-1; D: NA; size: once; DNA: TGTGCCAGCAGCCCAGGGGAAATGAACACTGAAGCTTTCTTT; CDR3: CASSPGEMNTEAFF
V: TRBV4-2; J: TRBJ2-1; D: TRBD2; size: NA; DNA: TGTGCCAGCAGCCAAGATGGGACTAGCGGCTACAATGAGCAGTTCTTC; CDR3: CASSQDGTSGYNEQFF
V: TRBV6-1; J: TRBJ1-4; D: NA; size: NA; DNA: TGTGCCAGCAGTGAAGCGCTTCCAGGGGCGGGTGAAAAACTGTTTTTT; CDR3: CASSEALPGAGEKLFF
V: TRBV5-1; J: TRBJ2-7; D: TRBD2; size: NA; DNA: TGCGCCAGCAGCTGGGGGACTAGGAGTGACGAGCAGTACTTC; CDR3: CASSWGTRSDEQYF
V: TRBV30; J: TRBJ1-1; D: TRBD1; size: NA; DNA: TGTGCCTGGAGGGCAGGGGGTTGGGGATTTGGTGCTGAAGCTTTCTTT; CDR3: CAWRAGGWGFGAEAFF
V: TRBV5-6; J: TRBJ1-6; D: NA; size: NA; DNA: TGTGCCAGTGCGAGGCGGGCAGCGAATTCACCCCTCCACTTT; CDR3: CASARRAANSPLHF
V: TRBV18; J: TRBJ1-4; D: TRBD1; size: NA; DNA: TGTGCCAGCCACAGGGGGTCCCCAACTAATGAAAAACTGTTTTTT; CDR3: CASHRGSPTNEKLFF
V: TRBV2; J: TRBJ1-3; D: NA; size: NA; DNA: TGTGCCAGCAACCAGGGTGCTGGAAACACCATATATTTT; CDR3: CASNQGAGNTIYF
V: TRBV2; J: TRBJ2-5; D: TRBD1; size: NA; DNA: TGTGCCAGCAGTGAAAGGACAGGATGGGAGACCCAGTACTTC; CDR3: CASSERTGWETQYF
V: TRBV19; J: TRBJ2-2; D: TRBD2; size: NA; DNA: TGTGCCAGTAGTAGCTCTAGCGGGGGGGCCAGGACCGGGGAGCTGTTTTTT; CDR3: CASSSSSGGARTGELFF
V: TRBV25-1; J: TRBJ1-2; D: TRBD1; size: NA; DNA: TGTGCCAGCAGTGAAACGACAGGGGGAGAGGGCAACTATGGCTACACCTTC; CDR3: CASSETTGGEGNYGYTF
V: TRBV6-5; J: TRBJ2-5; D: NA; size: NA; DNA: TGTGCCAGCCGGTGGGGCAGTGGAGAGACCCAGTACTTC; CDR3: CASRWGSGETQYF
V: TRBV2; J: TRBJ1-5; D: TRBD1; size: NA; DNA: TGTGCCAGCAGTGGAGGGGGCCCTCAGCCCCAGCATTTT; CDR3: CASSGGGPQPQHF
V: TRBV5-1; J: TRBJ1-2; D: NA; size: few; DNA: TGCGCCAGCAGCCGAAACGACAGGTTGGGCGGCTACACCTTC; CDR3: CASSRNDRLGGYTF
V: TRBV7-9; J: TRBJ2-7; D: NA; size: NA; DNA: TGTGCCAGCAGCTTCCCCTACCTCTCCTACGAGCAGTACTTC; CDR3: CASSFPYLSYEQYF
V: TRBV27; J: TRBJ2-7; D: NA; size: NA; DNA: TGTGCCAGCAGTCCCGGGACATTCTACGAGCAGTACTTC; CDR3: CASSPGTFYEQYF
V: TRBV11-2; J: TRBJ1-5; D: NA; size: NA; DNA: TGTGCCAGCAGCTTAGATCTATCCGGTAGCTATCAGCCCCAGCATTTT; CDR3: CASSLDLSGSYQPQHF
V: TRBV7-8; J: TRBJ2-3; D: TRBD1; size: NA; DNA: TGTGCCAGCAGCACAAACACCGGGACAGGGATGAGGACAGATACGCAGTATTTT; CDR3: CASSTNTGTGMRTDTQYF
V: TRBV6-6; J: TRBJ1-1; D: TRBD1; size: NA; DNA: TGTGCCAGTTCGACAGGGACGATTCCTGAAGCTTTCTTT; CDR3: CASSTGTIPEAFF
V: TRBV5-1; J: TRBJ2-2; D: NA; size: NA; DNA: TGCGCCAGCAGCCCCCTAGGGGTGAACACCGGGGAGCTGTTTTTT; CDR3: CASSPLGVNTGELFF
V: TRBV5-1; J: TRBJ1-3; D: TRBD1; size: NA; DNA: TGCGCCAGCCGACAGGGGGCTTATGGAAACACCATATATTTT; CDR3: CASRQGAYGNTIYF
V: TRBV18; J: TRBJ2-6; D: NA; size: NA; DNA: TGTGCCAGCTCACCCTCTTCTGGGGCCAACGTCCTGACTTTC; CDR3: CASSPSSGANVLTF